These 18 T cell receptor beta chains originate from one sample sequenced in a study of T cell changes during pregnancy in multiple sclerosis. The protocol was immunoSEQ multiplex PCR, while the TCRdb copy is restricted to in-frame clones and leaves out a portion. The table records about 40,000 clones, more than 90% of them present only once. Material: CD8+ T cells from peripheral blood mononuclear cells, obtained in the first trimester of pregnancy. The receptors come from a female donor with multiple sclerosis, enrolled in a pregnancy study.

This clone was counted a single time. The chain recombines TRBV29-1 with TRBJ2-7; TRBD1 matches at 7 bases. Germline V gene sequence: CDR1 SQVTM, CDR2 ANQGSEA. This CDR3 comprises 12 residues. The J segment lost 2 bases and the V segment lost 6 bases, leaving 4 bases of the junction unmatched. CDR3 sequence reads: CSVWDSTYEQYF. The CDR3 DNA reads as TGCAGCGTGTGGGACAGCACCTACGAGCAGTACTTC.

CDR3: CASSQSGIDEQFF. CDR3 nucleotides: TGTGCCAGCAGTCAGTCGGGGATAGATGAGCAGTTCTTC. The rearrangement links TRBV27 to TRBJ2-1, with D perhaps matching TRBD2 (5 bases). V lost 5 bases, J lost 8 bases, and 13 bases lay in between. The CDR3 is 13 amino acids. CDR1 MNHEY and CDR2 SMNVEV come from the germline V gene (reference sequence).

This clone has only one observation. The chain combines TRBV15 with TRBJ2-7, with unresolved D. CDR3 length: 12 amino acids. V lost 4 bases and J 5 bases, leaving 9 bases between the germline ends. Per the germline V gene, CDR1 is LNHNV and CDR2 is YYDKDF (reference sequence). CDR3 in DNA: TGTGCCACCAGCATAGCAAATAACGAGCAGTACTTC. Amino acid sequence: CATSIANNEQYF.

The chain combines TRBV29-1 with TRBJ2-7, with D perhaps TRBD2 (6 bases). The CDR3 runs 13 residues. The ends were cut back, 7 bases at V and 0 bases at J, with 13 bases in the middle. Germline V gene lookup returns CDR1 SQVTM and CDR2 ANQGSEA. CDR3 sequence (DNA): TGCAGCGCCTATGGGGGGAGCTCCTACGAGCAGTACTTC. This encodes CSAYGGSSYEQYF.

This chain uses TRBV6-4 with TRBJ2-1; 8 bases line up with TRBD1. Trimming removed 5 bases from V and 5 bases from J; junction bases left unmatched: 2. The CDR3 covers 13 residues. Looked up from germline, CDR1 is MRHNA and CDR2 is SNTAGT. The CDR3 is CASSLTGDNEQFF. The CDR3 DNA is TGTGCCAGCAGTCTGACAGGGGACAATGAGCAGTTCTTC.

This clone was seen once. The rearrangement joins TRBV7-9 to TRBJ2-7; 10 positions agree with TRBD1. Trimming took 5 bases from V and 2 from J; bases not matched to a gene: 6. This CDR3 comprises 15 residues. In germline, CDR1 is SEHNR, CDR2 FQNEAQ (reference sequence). The CDR3 spells CASSPGTGETYEQYF. CDR3 coding DNA: TGTGCCAGCAGCCCTGGGACAGGGGAAACCTACGAGCAGTACTTC. Using reference TRBV7-9 and TRBJ2-7 for the parts outside the CDR3, the full variable domain is DTGVSQNPRHKITKRGQNVTFRCDPISEHNRLYWYRQTLGQGPEFLTYFQNEAQLEKSRLLSDRFSAERPKGSFSTLEIQRTEQGDSAMYLCASSPGTGETYEQYFGPGTRLTVT.

The J gene is TRBJ1-4, the V gene TRBV4-1; possibly TRBD1 for D (5 bases). The CDR3 is made up of 16 amino acids. Trimming stripped 1 base from V and 5 bases from J, with 14 bases between. The V gene's germline CDR1 is MGHRA and CDR2 YSYEKL. The CDR3, as DNA: TGCGCCAGCAGCCAAGGCCCTCCGGGGGAGAATGAAAAACTGTTTTTT. It is translated as CASSQGPPGENEKLFF.

The chain employs TRBV5-1 and TRBJ2-1, with 9 bases that match TRBD2. Trimming at V came to 4 bases and at J to 1 base, leaving 9 bases not matched to a gene. Germline CDR1 SGHRS, CDR2 YFSETQ. The CDR3 runs 17 residues. The CDR3 coding sequence is TGCGCCAGCAGCCAAGGGGGTAGCGGGGGTTCCTACAATGAGCAGTTCTTC. Protein product: CASSQGGSGGSYNEQFF.

The chain has TRBV5-1 and TRBJ2-7; 7 bases fit TRBD1. Trimming at V came to 0 bases and at J to 1 base, leaving 4 bases not matched to a gene. The CDR3 spans 15 residues. CDR1 is SGHRS, CDR2 YFSETQ, per germline. The CDR3 coding sequence is TGCGCCAGCAGCTTGGGACAGGGTTTGTCCTACGAGCAGTACTTC. This translates into CASSLGQGLSYEQYF.

V gene TRBV7-3 combines with J gene TRBJ2-1; possibly TRBD2 for D (6 bases). Germline values: CDR1 SGHTA, CDR2 FQGTGA. The CDR3 contains 14 residues. V was shortened by 0 bases and J by 8 bases, with 11 bases between the two germline ends. The CDR3 sequence is CASSLTEGWDEQFF. CDR3 bases: TGTGCCAGCAGCTTAACGGAGGGGTGGGATGAGCAGTTCTTC.

The chain employs TRBV15 and TRBJ1-1, with a weak D call TRBD1 (5 bases). The V and J ends lost 5 bases and 7 bases respectively, with 17 bases between them. The CDR3 length is 14 residues. CDR1 is LNHNV and CDR2 is YYDKDF in the germline V gene (reference sequence). This CDR3 reads CATSLRGGGIEAFF. The CDR3 DNA follows: TGTGCCACCAGCCTTAGGGGCGGAGGGATTGAAGCTTTCTTT.

This chain connects TRBV13 to TRBJ2-7; the D is unclear. V was clipped by 0 bases and J by 1 base, with 4 bases between them. CDR3 length: 13 residues. Germline assignment: CDR1 PRHDT and CDR2 FYEKMQ (reference sequence). This CDR3 is CASSLGRSYEQYF. CDR3 nucleotide sequence: TGTGCCAGCAGCTTAGGGAGGTCCTACGAGCAGTACTTC.

The V call is TRBV7-9, the J call TRBJ1-4; D possibly corresponds to TRBD1 (5 bases). CDR3 size: 16 residues. V was shortened by 0 bases and J by 6 bases, with 14 bases between the two germline ends. The V gene's germline CDR1 is SEHNR and CDR2 FQNEAQ (reference sequence). CDR3 bases: TGTGCCAGCAGCTTAGCGTTCGGGCAGGGCCATGAAAAACTGTTTTTT. Its protein product is CASSLAFGQGHEKLFF.

This clone was recorded once. The chain carries TRBV27 and TRBJ1-4; weak D call: TRBD1 (5 bases). The CDR3 has 13 amino acids. Trimming stripped 7 bases from V and 8 bases from J, with 14 bases between. The germline V gene encodes CDR1 MNHEY and CDR2 SMNVEV (reference sequence). CDR3 nucleotide sequence: TGTGCCAGCACCTGGGGCCGGGGGGAAAAACTGTTTTTT. This encodes CASTWGRGEKLFF.

V gene TRBV9 combines with J gene TRBJ1-1, with D possibly matching TRBD1 (5 bases). The V end lost 8 bases, the J end lost 1 base, and 9 bases lay between the germline ends. The CDR3 has 12 residues. Germline V CDR1 and CDR2: SGDLS, YYNGEE. The CDR3 sequence: CASGGGNTEAFF. The DNA for the CDR3 is TGTGCCAGTGGGGGGGGGAACACTGAAGCTTTCTTT. Together with reference TRBV9 and TRBJ1-1, the CDR3 gives the full variable domain: DSGVTQTPKHLITATGQRVTLRCSPRSGDLSVYWYQQSLDQGLQFLIQYYNGEERAKGNILERFSAQQFPDLHSELNLSSLELGDSALYFCASGGGNTEAFFGQGTRLTVV.

The V gene is TRBV27, the J gene TRBJ1-5; the D gene is possibly TRBD1 (5 bases). This CDR3 region has 14 residues. Between the trimmed V and J ends, which lost 6 bases and 7 bases, there was a span of 16 bases. Germline-derived CDR1 and CDR2 are MNHEY and SMNVEV (reference sequence). The chain's CDR3 is CASSPRGPRQPQHF. CDR3 DNA sequence: TGTGCCAGCAGCCCGCGGGGCCCCCGACAGCCCCAGCATTTT.

The V call is TRBV23-1, the J call TRBJ1-2; maybe TRBD1 (6 bases). TRBV23-1 is recorded as an ORF, its role being uncertain. The CDR3 runs 13 residues. V shed 4 bases and J shed 6 bases, with 12 bases lying between them. This CDR3 reads CASSRSGADGYTF. DNA of the CDR3: TGCGCCAGCAGTCGGTCAGGGGCGGATGGCTACACCTTC.

This clone was observed once. The chain recombines TRBV9 with TRBJ1-2; possible D gene TRBD1, 5 bases. The V gene lost 3 bases and the J gene lost 4 bases, with 10 bases spanning the gap. The CDR3 loop spans 13 amino acids. Germline loops: CDR1 SGDLS, CDR2 YYNGEE. CDR3 in DNA: TGTGCCAGCAGCGGAACCGGGGGCTATGGCTACACCTTC. Its protein is CASSGTGGYGYTF.